This is a list of T cell receptor beta chains from one sample in a study of cytomegalovirus exposure and HLA in healthy donors. Sequencing used immunoSEQ multiplex PCR; TCRdb keeps in-frame clones, though not all of them. Of some 150,000 clones listed, over 75% are singletons. Sequencing input: PBMCs. The receptors here all came from a female donor in good health and CMV-seronegative. Both conserved end residues are trimmed from each CDR3.

V: TRBV4-1; J: TRBJ2-3; CDR3: ASSQGRGSGGRTDTQY
V: TRBV6-1; J: TRBJ1-2; CDR3: ASSGTPLNYGYT
V: TRBV28; J: TRBJ2-5; CDR3: ASSPGREAYQETQY
V: TRBV5-1; J: TRBJ1-6; CDR3: ASSREGQINNSPLH
V: TRBV7-3; J: TRBJ1-2; CDR3: ASSPYSNYGYT
V: TRBV7-9; J: TRBJ1-5; CDR3: ASSLGQAQH
V: TRBV7-9; J: TRBJ2-3; CDR3: ASSPPGLESADTQY
V: TRBV7-2; J: TRBJ2-1; CDR3: ASSLATYNEQF
V: TRBV4-3; J: TRBJ2-2; CDR3: ASSQGLLGRGGTTGELF
V: TRBV6-4; J: TRBJ2-1; CDR3: ASSDSGLVTHNEQF
V: TRBV18; J: TRBJ1-1; CDR3: ASSPRQGNTEAF
V: TRBV7-2; J: TRBJ2-3; CDR3: ASSLVSGTSGTDTQY
V: TRBV15; J: TRBJ2-3; CDR3: ATRHEREGSDTQY
V: TRBV19; J: TRBJ1-4; CDR3: ASSIGTVNEKLF
V: TRBV10-3; J: TRBJ1-1; CDR3: AISDSPRGENTEAF
V: TRBV12-2; J: TRBJ1-2; CDR3: ASRYRRDRANYGYT
V: TRBV2; J: TRBJ2-2; CDR3: ASSESTGTVQDFTGELF
V: TRBV10-1; J: TRBJ1-1; CDR3: ASSEGSASEAF
V: TRBV7-2; J: TRBJ1-4; CDR3: ASSPQQGGTEKLF
V: TRBV6-1; J: TRBJ1-6; CDR3: ASSEAGNSPLH
V: TRBV10-1; J: TRBJ2-7; CDR3: ASSAGRGYEQY
V: TRBV4-1; J: TRBJ2-7; CDR3: ASSQEVLGGTGNYEQY
V: TRBV25-1; J: TRBJ1-1; CDR3: ASSEQGATEAF
V: TRBV19; J: TRBJ2-1; CDR3: ASSIPLGRGVSNEQF